The present TCR beta chain was sequenced within a study of shared clonotypes between healthy human individuals. Whole-study results and caveats: The study generally estimated greater richness for naive than memory subsets. Clonotype sharing among donors was expected to depend on sequencing depth.

Turning to this clone: The target antigen is unknown.

The sorted-subset replicate PCRs were given roughly 200 ng DNA, which is about 29,000 T cell genomes. TCRdb's table, derived via immunoSEQ multiplex PCR, lists solely in-frame clones and lacks some. The sample records about 1 million clones, around 75% being singletons. The receptor comes from a man younger than 30 in good health. The sequencing sample was made of memory CD4+ T cells sorted from blood. Described subset: CD45RA-negative fraction.

This CDR3 reads CASSLVIQSGANVLTF. The CDR3 DNA sequence: TGTGCCAGCAGCTTGGTAATACAATCTGGGGCCAACGTCCTGACTTTC. The chain couples TRBV5-6 to TRBJ2-6; no firm D call. Trimming pared 0 bases from V and 1 base from J, leaving 8 bases between. Germline lookup yields CDR1 SGHDT and CDR2 YYEEEE. The CDR3 consists of 16 residues.